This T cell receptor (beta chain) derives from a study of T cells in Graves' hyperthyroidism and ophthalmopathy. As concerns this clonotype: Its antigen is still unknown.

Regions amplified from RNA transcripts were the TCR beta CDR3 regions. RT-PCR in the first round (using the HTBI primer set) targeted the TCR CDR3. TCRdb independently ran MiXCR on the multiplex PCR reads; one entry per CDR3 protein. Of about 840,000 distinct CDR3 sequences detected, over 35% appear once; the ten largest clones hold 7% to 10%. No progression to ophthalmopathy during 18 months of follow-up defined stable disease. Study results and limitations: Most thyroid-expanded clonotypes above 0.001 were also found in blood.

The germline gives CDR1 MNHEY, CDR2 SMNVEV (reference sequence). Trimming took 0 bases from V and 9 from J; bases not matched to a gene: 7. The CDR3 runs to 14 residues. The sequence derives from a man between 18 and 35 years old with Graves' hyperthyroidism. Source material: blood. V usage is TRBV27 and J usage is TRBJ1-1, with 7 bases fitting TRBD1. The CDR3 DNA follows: TGTGCCAGCAGTTTATCGACAGGGAAGATTAAAGCTTTCTTT. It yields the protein CASSLSTGKIKAFF.